The 15 T cell receptor beta chains below were found in one sample sequenced in a study of OX40 agonist ivuxolimab in advanced cancers. Profiling relied on immunoSEQ multiplex PCR, and the TCRdb table lists in-frame clones only, not all of them. The data hold about 52,000 clones, with roughly 84% observed a single time. The specimen was CD4+ or CD8+ T cells sorted from blood, collected in a trial of the OX40 agonist ivuxolimab. Receptor source: an adult with an advanced solid tumor such as melanoma, head and neck, liver or kidney cancer.

The chain couples TRBV2 to TRBJ1-1; no clear D. Between the trimmed V and J ends, which lost 8 bases and 2 bases, there was a span of 9 bases. The CDR3 is 12 amino acids. Germline V gene lookup returns CDR1 SNHLY and CDR2 FYNNEI. CDR3 loop: CASQVGNTEAFF. DNA for the CDR3: TGTGCCAGCCAAGTAGGAAACACTGAAGCTTTCTTT.

The chain has TRBV30 and TRBJ1-1, with D unclear. Germline CDR1 is GTSNPN and CDR2 is SVGIG (reference sequence). V was pared by 0 bases and J by 3 bases, with 14 bases between. This CDR3 region has 15 residues. CDR3 coding DNA: TGTGCCTGGAGTGTACGGTGGGTTCGGGACACTGAAGCTTTCTTT. It yields the protein CAWSVRWVRDTEAFF. The full variable domain, rest sourced from reference TRBV30 and TRBJ1-1, is SQTIHQWPATLVQPVGSPLSLECTVEGTSNPNLYWYRQAAGRGLQLLFYSVGIGQISSEVPQNLSASRPQDRQFILSSKKLLLSDSGFYLCAWSVRWVRDTEAFFGQGTRLTVV.

This clone has only a few counts. The rearrangement uses TRBV29-1 and TRBJ1-1; D remains unclear. Germline V gene sequence: CDR1 SQVTM, CDR2 ANQGSEA. V gave up 3 bases and J gave up 1 base, with 6 bases separating them. The CDR3 sequence is 12 residues long. CDR3 sequence: CSVDPQNTEAFF. As DNA, the CDR3 is TGCAGCGTTGACCCACAGAACACTGAAGCTTTCTTT. Full variable domain (outside the CDR3, taken from reference TRBV29-1 and TRBJ1-1): SAVISQKPSRDICQRGTSLTIQCQVDSQVTMMFWYRQQPGQSLTLIATANQGSEATYESGFVIDKFPISRPNLTFSTLTVSNMSPEDSSIYLCSVDPQNTEAFFGQGTRLTVV.

The CDR3 is CASSYVPERLEQYF. DNA of the CDR3: TGTGCCAGCAGTTACGTACCAGAGAGGCTCGAGCAGTACTTC. The rearrangement uses TRBV6-6 and TRBJ2-7; no reliable D call. V gave up 2 bases and J gave up 6 bases, with 14 bases separating them. This CDR3 spans 14 amino acids. CDR1 and CDR2 (germline): MNHNY, SVGAGI (reference sequence).

This clone has more than one count but fewer than ten. The V call is TRBV5-1, the J call TRBJ2-7, with D unresolved. V was cut by 2 bases and J by 5 bases, with 14 bases left in between. Germline CDR1 and CDR2: SGHRS and YFSETQ. The CDR3 is 14 amino acids. The CDR3 bases are TGCGCCAGCAGCTTTGAGAAGAGGAGCGACGAGCAGTACTTC. It yields the protein CASSFEKRSDEQYF.

The chain has TRBV18 and TRBJ2-3; 7 bases line up with TRBD2. V was clipped by 2 bases and J by 3 bases; unmatched bases: 8. The CDR3 covers 16 residues. Germline CDR1 and CDR2: KGHSH and LQKENI. CDR3 bases: TGTGCCAGCTCACCAAATCTGCCGGGGGGTACAGATACGCAGTATTTT. It yields the protein CASSPNLPGGTDTQYF.

This clone showed up just once. This chain connects TRBV7-2 to TRBJ2-5, with TRBD2 matching 13 bases. J was trimmed by 5 bases and V by 5 bases; bases with no gene match: 14. Per germline, CDR1 SGHTA and CDR2 FQGNSA. The CDR3 totals 18 residues. Here the CDR3 DNA reads TGTGCCAGCAGCCAAGCCGGACTAGCGGGAGTGGCCGGGGAGACCCAGTACTTC. Amino acids: CASSQAGLAGVAGETQYF.

The rearrangement joins TRBV7-9 to TRBJ2-5; D tentatively fits TRBD1 or TRBD2 (5 bases each). CDR3 size: 18 residues. Germline loops: CDR1 SEHNR, CDR2 FQNEAQ (reference sequence). The V end was cut by 7 bases, the J end by 1 base, with 25 bases between. Written as DNA, the CDR3 is TGTGCCAGCACCTTGGGGGTACCCGGGGTCACCCGCCAAGAGACCCAGTACTTC. As protein: CASTLGVPGVTRQETQYF.

This chain connects TRBV5-1 to TRBJ2-3, with D tentatively TRBD2 (6 bases). CDR3 length equals 15 residues. Germline lookup yields CDR1 SGHRS and CDR2 YFSETQ. V shed 7 bases and J shed 0 bases, with 15 bases lying between them. CDR3 coding DNA: TGCGCCAGCTCCACTAGCAGTGCTAGCACAGATACGCAGTATTTT. Its protein is CASSTSSASTDTQYF. Complete variable domain (other parts from reference TRBV5-1 and TRBJ2-3): KAGVTQTPRYLIKTRGQQVTLSCSPISGHRSVSWYQQTPGQGLQFLFEYFSETQRNKGNFPGRFSGRQFSNSRSEMNVSTLELGDSALYLCASSTSSASTDTQYFGPGTRLTVL.

This clone was found a few times. J is TRBJ1-3 and V is TRBV7-9; D possibly corresponds to TRBD1 (5 bases). The germline V gene has CDR1 SEHNR and CDR2 FQNEAQ (reference sequence). The V gene lost 3 bases and the J gene lost 0 bases, with 15 bases spanning the gap. The CDR3 is 17 amino acids. CDR3 DNA: TGTGCCAGCAGCTTGACCGGGGGGACCTTCTCTGGAAACACCATATATTTT. It codes for CASSLTGGTFSGNTIYF.

The V call is TRBV5-1, the J call TRBJ1-1, with TRBD1 identical over 7 bases. There are 14 residues in the CDR3. CDR1 and CDR2 (germline): SGHRS, YFSETQ. J lost 2 bases, V lost 3 bases, and 4 bases had no gene match. The CDR3 DNA sequence: TGCGCCAGCAGCTGGGACAGAACAAACACTGAAGCTTTCTTT. This codes for CASSWDRTNTEAFF.

In this sample, this clone turned up a few times. The J gene is TRBJ1-6, the V gene TRBV7-9, with TRBD1 as a possible D gene (5 bases). This CDR3 is 13 amino acids long. Per germline, CDR1 SEHNR and CDR2 FQNEAQ (reference sequence). V was clipped by 1 base and J by 10 bases, with 8 bases between them. This chain's CDR3 is CASSLEGDSPLHF. The CDR3 DNA reads as TGTGCCAGCAGCTTAGAAGGGGACTCACCCCTCCACTTT.

The V gene is TRBV28, the J gene TRBJ1-1; D possibly corresponds to TRBD1 (6 bases). Trimming stripped 6 bases from V and 5 bases from J, with 13 bases between. The CDR3 has 13 residues. In germline, CDR1 is MDHEN, CDR2 SYDVKM. The CDR3, as DNA: TGTGCCAGCAGGGGGCGTAGGGGGACTGAAGCTTTCTTT. Encoded protein: CASRGRRGTEAFF.

J is TRBJ2-5 and V is TRBV14; D not certain. The DNA matches TRBJ2-7 better at its end, which makes the J call doubtful. The CDR3 sequence is 11 residues long. Germline V gene sequence: CDR1 SGHDN, CDR2 FVKESK. The CDR3 loop is CASSQGGEQYF. The CDR3 region has the DNA TGTGCCAGCAGCCAAGGGGGCGAGCAGTACTTC.

The rearrangement links TRBV28 to TRBJ2-3; D is unclear. V was trimmed by 7 bases and J by 2 bases, leaving 16 bases between them. Germline V gene data show CDR1 as MDHEN and CDR2 as SYDVKM. This CDR3 region has 15 residues. The CDR3: CASTLRLSLTDTQYF. CDR3 DNA sequence: TGTGCCAGCACCCTACGCCTCAGCCTCACAGATACGCAGTATTTT.